This passage covers 10 T cell receptor beta chains from one sample sequenced in a study of cytomegalovirus exposure and HLA in healthy donors. The PCR ran on 60 Vbeta and 13 Jbeta primers. TCRdb's copy holds only in-frame clones and misses some; the assay was immunoSEQ multiplex PCR. The sample lists 90,000 to 130,000 clones; roughly 80% were seen once. Source material: PBMCs. The receptors stem from a man aged 25-45 years in good health and CMV-seropositive.

V usage is TRBV9 and J usage is TRBJ2-3; weak D call: TRBD1 (6 bases). The germline CDR1 and CDR2 sequences are SGDLS and YYNGEE. The CDR3 is made up of 13 amino acids. The V end lost 7 bases, the J end lost 2 bases, and 11 bases lay between the germline ends. The CDR3 coding sequence is TGTGCCAGCGAAGACAGGAACACAGATACGCAGTATTTT. Protein sequence: CASEDRNTDTQYF.

The rearrangement joins TRBV2 to TRBJ1-3; D gene unclear. The CDR3 consists of 15 residues. Trimming removed 4 bases at V and 3 bases at J, with 13 bases between. CDR1 SNHLY and CDR2 FYNNEI come from the germline V gene. The CDR3 bases are TGTGCCAGCAGTGCCAGCGGATGGCGTGGAAACACCATATATTTT. Translated: CASSASGWRGNTIYF.

The chain combines TRBV6-1 with TRBJ1-5; 9 positions agree with TRBD1. Germline trimming cut 6 bases from V and 7 bases from J; bases unmatched to any gene: 7. This CDR3 spans 14 amino acids. Germline loops: CDR1 MNHNS, CDR2 SASEGT. The chain's CDR3 is CASSETGGEQPQHF. As DNA, the CDR3 is TGTGCCAGCAGCGAAACAGGGGGCGAGCAGCCCCAGCATTTT.

V and J are TRBV2 and TRBJ2-7; tentative D call: TRBD1 (6 bases). Germline-derived CDR1 and CDR2 are SNHLY and FYNNEI. Between the trimmed V and J ends, which lost 8 bases and 5 bases, there was a span of 19 bases. The CDR3 covers 14 residues. The CDR3 DNA is TGTGCCAGCGCGTTCGGGCAGGGGTTCCACGAGCAGTACTTC. It is translated as CASAFGQGFHEQYF. Complete variable domain (other parts from reference TRBV2 and TRBJ2-7): EPEVTQTPSHQVTQMGQEVILRCVPISNHLYFYWYRQILGQKVEFLVSFYNNEISEKSEIFDDQFSVERPDGSNFTLKIRSTKLEDSAMYFCASAFGQGFHEQYFGPGTRLTVT.

The chain carries TRBV10-2 and TRBJ1-1; a weak D match, TRBD1 (5 bases). Trimming cost V 4 bases and J 11 bases, with 14 bases left between them. This CDR3 comprises 12 residues. CDR1 and CDR2 (germline): WSHSY, SAAADI. The CDR3 protein is CASSGGPLGAFF. Written as DNA, the CDR3 is TGCGCCAGCAGTGGGGGCCCTTTAGGGGCTTTCTTT.

This clone was seen only a few times. The V call is TRBV10-2, the J call TRBJ1-1, with D maybe TRBD1 (5 bases). Trimming stripped 10 bases from V and 6 bases from J, with 12 bases between. CDR3 length: 11 residues. Germline values: CDR1 WSHSY, CDR2 SAAADI. CDR3 amino acids: CATSGGSEAFF. CDR3 coding DNA: TGCGCCACTTCTGGGGGGTCTGAAGCTTTCTTT.

The rearrangement joins TRBV9 to TRBJ1-1; 7 bases agree with TRBD1. V lost 0 bases to trimming and J lost 0 bases; unmatched junction nucleotides: 14. The CDR3 sequence is 19 residues long. Germline assignment: CDR1 SGDLS and CDR2 YYNGEE. The DNA of the CDR3 is TGTGCCAGCAGCGTAGAGCCCTGGGACAGTGAGCTGATGAACACTGAAGCTTTCTTT. The encoded protein is CASSVEPWDSELMNTEAFF.

The V gene is TRBV7-3, the J gene TRBJ2-1; 7 bases are a match to TRBD1. CDR3 size: 14 residues. CDR1 is SGHTA and CDR2 is FQGTGA in the germline V gene. V gave up 6 bases and J gave up 4 bases; unmatched junction bases: 6. CDR3 in amino acids: CASSRDSGYNEQFF. Here the CDR3 DNA reads TGTGCCAGCAGTCGGGACAGTGGTTACAATGAGCAGTTCTTC.

This chain's CDR3 is CASSLDRSETQYF. The CDR3 DNA sequence: TGTGCCAGCAGCCTGGACAGGAGCGAGACCCAGTACTTC. The chain combines TRBV6-5 with TRBJ2-5; 7 positions agree with TRBD1. CDR1 MNHEY and CDR2 SVGAGI come from the germline V gene. The ends lost 6 bases at V and 5 bases at J; junction bases unmatched: 6. The CDR3 is 13 amino acids.

CDR3 DNA sequence: TGTGCCTCAGGGGATTACGAGCAGTACTTC. Protein sequence: CASGDYEQYF. V is TRBV9 and J is TRBJ2-7; D may be TRBD1 (6 bases). CDR3 length: 10 residues. Germline V lookup: CDR1 SGDLS, CDR2 YYNGEE. The V and J ends lost 10 bases and 4 bases respectively, with 9 bases between them.